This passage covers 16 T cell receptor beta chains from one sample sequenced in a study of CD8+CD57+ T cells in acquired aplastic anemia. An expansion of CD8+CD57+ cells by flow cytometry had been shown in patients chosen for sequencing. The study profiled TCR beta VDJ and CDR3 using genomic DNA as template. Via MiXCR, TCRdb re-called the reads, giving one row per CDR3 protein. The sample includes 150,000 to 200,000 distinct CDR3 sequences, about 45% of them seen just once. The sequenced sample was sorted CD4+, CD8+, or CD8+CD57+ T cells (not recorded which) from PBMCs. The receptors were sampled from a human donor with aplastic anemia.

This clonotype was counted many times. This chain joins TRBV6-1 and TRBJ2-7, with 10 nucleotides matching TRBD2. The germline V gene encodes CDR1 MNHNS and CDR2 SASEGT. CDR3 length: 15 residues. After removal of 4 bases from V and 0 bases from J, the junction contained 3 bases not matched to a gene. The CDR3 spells CASSGGTSASYEQYF. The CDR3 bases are TGTGCCAGCAGTGGAGGGACTAGCGCCTCCTACGAGCAGTACTTC.

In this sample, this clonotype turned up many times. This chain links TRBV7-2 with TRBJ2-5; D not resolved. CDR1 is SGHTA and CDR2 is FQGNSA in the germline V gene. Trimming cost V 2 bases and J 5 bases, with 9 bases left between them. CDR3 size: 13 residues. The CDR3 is CASSLFQGETQYF. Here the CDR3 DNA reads TGTGCCAGCAGCTTATTCCAAGGGGAGACCCAGTACTTC.

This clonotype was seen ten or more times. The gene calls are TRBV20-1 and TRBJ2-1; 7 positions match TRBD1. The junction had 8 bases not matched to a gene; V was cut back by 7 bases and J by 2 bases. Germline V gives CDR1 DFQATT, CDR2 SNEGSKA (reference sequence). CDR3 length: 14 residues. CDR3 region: CSVLDRRTYNEQFF. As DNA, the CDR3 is TGCAGTGTCCTGGACAGGAGGACCTACAATGAGCAGTTCTTC.

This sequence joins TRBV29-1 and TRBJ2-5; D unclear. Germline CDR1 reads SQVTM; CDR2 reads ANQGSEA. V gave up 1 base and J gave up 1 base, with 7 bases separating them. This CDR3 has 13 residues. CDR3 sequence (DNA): TGCAGCGTTGAAGGGTCTAGCCAAGAGACCCAGTACTTC. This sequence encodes CSVEGSSQETQYF.

CDR3 region: CATRSTGLGTQYF. DNA of the CDR3: TGTGCCACCAGGTCGACAGGTTTAGGTACGCAGTATTTT. The chain recombines TRBV24-1 with TRBJ2-3; maybe TRBD1 (6 bases). Trimming stripped 7 bases from V and 8 bases from J, with 15 bases between. CDR1 and CDR2 (germline): KGHDR, SFDVKD. The CDR3 has 13 residues.

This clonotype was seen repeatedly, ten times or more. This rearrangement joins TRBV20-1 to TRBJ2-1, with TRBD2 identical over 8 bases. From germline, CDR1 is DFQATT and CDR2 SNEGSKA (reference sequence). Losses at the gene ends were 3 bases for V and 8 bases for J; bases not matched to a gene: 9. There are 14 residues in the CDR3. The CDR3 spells CSASKAGGGDEQFF. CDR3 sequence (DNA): TGCAGTGCTAGTAAGGCGGGAGGCGGGGATGAGCAGTTCTTC.

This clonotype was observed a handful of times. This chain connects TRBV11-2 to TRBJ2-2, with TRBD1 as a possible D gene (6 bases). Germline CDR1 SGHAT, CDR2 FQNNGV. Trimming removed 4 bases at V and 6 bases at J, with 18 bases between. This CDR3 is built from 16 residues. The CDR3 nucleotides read TGTGCCAGCAGCTCATGGGTCCAACAGGGAGCCGGGGAGCTGTTTTTT. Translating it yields CASSSWVQQGAGELFF.

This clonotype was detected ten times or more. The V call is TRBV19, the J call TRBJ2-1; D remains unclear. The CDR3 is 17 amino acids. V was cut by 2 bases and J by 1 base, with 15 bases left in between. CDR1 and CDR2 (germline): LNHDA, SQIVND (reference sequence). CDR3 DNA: TGTGCCAGTAGTATACCCCTCGGGCTAGGGTCCTACAATGAGCAGTTCTTC. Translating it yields CASSIPLGLGSYNEQFF.

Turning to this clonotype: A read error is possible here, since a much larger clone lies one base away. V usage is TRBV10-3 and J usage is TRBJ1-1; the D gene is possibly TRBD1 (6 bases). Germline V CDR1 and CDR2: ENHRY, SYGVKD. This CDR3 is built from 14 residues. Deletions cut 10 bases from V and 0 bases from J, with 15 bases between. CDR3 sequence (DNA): TGTGCCAGCGGGGAGGACAGAGTGAACACTGAAGCTTTCTTT. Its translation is CASGEDRVNTEAFF.

The CDR3 reads CASSLVVAGDQTAGANVLTF. Written as DNA, the CDR3 is TGTGCCAGCAGCTTAGTGGTAGCGGGGGACCAAACCGCAGGGGCCAACGTCCTGACTTTC. The gene calls are TRBV11-1 and TRBJ2-6, with TRBD2 identical over 9 bases. V trimming: 1 base; J trimming: 4 bases; junction bases outside the gene matches: 14. The length of the CDR3 is 20 residues. Germline lookup yields CDR1 SGHAT and CDR2 FQDESV (reference sequence).

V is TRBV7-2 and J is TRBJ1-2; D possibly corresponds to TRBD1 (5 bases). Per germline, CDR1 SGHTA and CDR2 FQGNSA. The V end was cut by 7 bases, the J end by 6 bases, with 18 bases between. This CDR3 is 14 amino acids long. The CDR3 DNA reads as TGTGCCAGCACCCGGGACCTCGGGGCCCATGGCTACACCTTC. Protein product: CASTRDLGAHGYTF. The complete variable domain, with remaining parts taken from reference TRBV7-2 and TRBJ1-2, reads GAGVSQSPSNKVTEKGKDVELRCDPISGHTALYWYRQSLGQGLEFLIYFQGNSAPDKSGLPSDRFSAERTGGSVSTLTIQRTQQEDSAVYLCASTRDLGAHGYTFGSGTRLTVV.

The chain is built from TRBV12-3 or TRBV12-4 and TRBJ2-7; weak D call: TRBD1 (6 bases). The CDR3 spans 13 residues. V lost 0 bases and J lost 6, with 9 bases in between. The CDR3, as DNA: TGTGCCAGCAGTTTAGCCCCAGGGGCCGAGCAGTACTTC. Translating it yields CASSLAPGAEQYF.

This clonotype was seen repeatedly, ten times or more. The CDR3: CARVLGGTGTYEQYF. The CDR3 DNA reads TGCGCCAGAGTCCTCGGGGGGACAGGGACCTACGAGCAGTACTTC. The rearrangement uses TRBV10-1 and TRBJ2-7; 9 bases line up with TRBD1. CDR3 length: 15 residues. Germline CDR1 WNHNN, CDR2 SYGVQD (reference sequence). V was pared by 9 bases and J by 2 bases, with 11 bases of the junction left unmatched.

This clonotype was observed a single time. The CDR3 sequence: CASTMRWESYGYTF. The CDR3 coding sequence is TGTGCCAGCACCATGAGGTGGGAGAGCTATGGCTACACCTTC. V usage is TRBV2 and J usage is TRBJ1-2, with no clear D. The germline V gene encodes CDR1 SNHLY and CDR2 FYNNEI. This CDR3 has 14 residues. The ends were cut back, 7 bases at V and 4 bases at J, with 16 bases in the middle.

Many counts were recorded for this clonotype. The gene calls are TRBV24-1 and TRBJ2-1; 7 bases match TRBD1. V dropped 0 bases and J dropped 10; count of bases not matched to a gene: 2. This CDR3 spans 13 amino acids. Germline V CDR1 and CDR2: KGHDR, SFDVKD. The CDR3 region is CATSDLWGQEQFF. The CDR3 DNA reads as TGTGCCACCAGTGATTTGTGGGGACAGGAGCAGTTCTTC.

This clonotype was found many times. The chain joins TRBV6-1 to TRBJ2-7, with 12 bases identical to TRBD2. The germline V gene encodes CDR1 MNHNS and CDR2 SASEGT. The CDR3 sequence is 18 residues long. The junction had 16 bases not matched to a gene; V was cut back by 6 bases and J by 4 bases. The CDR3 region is CASSPTGLAGGPSYEQYF. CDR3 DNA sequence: TGTGCCAGCAGCCCAACGGGTCTAGCGGGAGGGCCTTCGTACGAGCAGTACTTC.